The source of this T cell receptor (beta chain) is a study of blood T cell repertoires in COVID-19. Symptom resolution, clearance, or two negative PCRs marked donors in Cohort 3 as recovered. Repertoires were generated with immunoSEQ multiplex PCR, while TCRdb's copy carries only in-frame clones and drops some. This table holds about 160,000 clones, 75% to 85% found once. This clone was detected once. Additional DNA sequences in this sample encode the identical CDR3. The V and J ends lost 2 bases and 5 bases respectively, with 4 bases between them. Per germline, CDR1 GTSNPN and CDR2 SVGIG (reference sequence). CDR3 size: 11 residues.

V usage is TRBV30 and J usage is TRBJ2-1; D remains unclear. The receptor comes from a woman aged 60-75 years who had recovered from COVID-19. The sample comprised PBMCs or T cells enriched from blood (not recorded which). The CDR3 bases are TGTGCCTGGAGTTTAGACAATGAGCAGTTCTTC. Translation gives CAWSLDNEQFF.